The present TCR beta chain was sequenced within a study of cytomegalovirus exposure and HLA in healthy donors. Study results and caveats: A previous analysis found most TCR beta V segments productive roughly 87% or roughly 30% of the time. Later on, an analysis tied 15,000 to 20,000 TCR beta sequences to HLA alleles at 0.05 false discovery rate.

Researchers ran the PCR with 60 Vbeta and 13 Jbeta primers. Authors' methods: An analysis that came later counted 80 million or so unique TCR beta chains, roughly 11 million shared. Assay used: immunoSEQ multiplex PCR; TCRdb lists only in-frame clones, some missing. D and trimming come from the DNA, and the V and J calls and clone size come from that table. The sample includes about 120,000 clones. This CDR3 comprises 15 residues. Germline V gives CDR1 SGHVS, CDR2 FQNEAQ. The ends lost 6 bases at V and 2 bases at J; junction bases unmatched: 6. As for this clone: The target antigen is unknown.

The chain has TRBV7-8 and TRBJ2-4; 8 nucleotides agree with TRBD2. The origin of this receptor is a man aged 25 to 40 in good health and CMV-seronegative. Sequencing was performed on PBMCs. DNA for the CDR3: TGTGCCAGCAGATCGGGCGGGGGGCCCAAAAACATTCAGTACTTC. It yields the protein CASRSGGGPKNIQYF.